The entry that follows covers one TCR beta chain sequence. Which antigen it targets is not known. Qualities for individual bases were not recorded, and no much larger clone is one base off. This entry belongs to a study of graft-versus-host responses after intestinal transplantation (dated by TCRdb to the early 2020s). Regarding the study in general: Recipients received multivisceral, liver-intestinal, or isolated intestinal transplants. Donor T cell macrochimerism was defined as a peak of at least 4% donor T cells among recipient peripheral blood mononuclear cells. A cohort of fewer than 25 intestinal transplant recipients, including one retransplant, was enrolled, and a few patients lacking pretransplant specimens were excluded. All recipients received anti-thymocyte globulin induction followed by maintenance tacrolimus and steroids for around 3 years. Samples from a few later patients were sequenced in-house on an Illumina MiSeq with MiXCR processing rather than by the commercial service. Alloreactive clones were identified by sequencing pre-transplant mixed lymphocyte reaction products and comparing these products with unstimulated pre-transplant donor and recipient T cells. After intestinal transplantation, graft-versus-host and host-versus-graft alloreactive T cell clones were followed in the graft, circulation and bone marrow using bulk TCR-beta CDR3 sequencing.

The method behind the library was the immunoSEQ multiplex PCR assay. Adaptive Biotechnologies carried out high-throughput TCR-beta CDR3 sequencing of genomic DNA for most patients. Under the source paper's analysis protocol: TCR sequencing data were retrieved from Adaptive's ImmunoSEQ software for 18 patients, whereas three other patients were processed with MiXCR and VDJtools. Because the origin of CDR3 nucleotide sequences shared between donor and recipient could not be assigned, those sequences were removed. To count as alloreactive, a clone needed at least 2-fold expansion over unstimulated cells and a minimum CFSE-low frequency of 0.002% (template counts) or 0.001% (read counts). Clones were considered mappable if detected in sequenced pre-transplant spleen, lymph node, or MLR CFSE-low populations of the donor or recipient. The cumulative frequency of alloreactive clones was calculated as a percentage of all sequences, weighted by copy number. What TCRdb holds here is the immuneACCESS table cut down to in-frame rearrangements. Part of the clones is not present; checked against another copy, under half of the missing clones reflect an unresolved V gene, and the others are unexplained. That table supplies the V and J calls and clone size; D and trimming were determined from the DNA. This sample lists more than 55,000 clones; about 87% were detected once. The ten largest clones take up 1.6% of the sample.

The study at large found these results: The conclusions were limited by the relatively low number and heterogeneity of the intestinal transplant patients. Early after transplant, peak levels of circulating GvH clones were found to be associated with declines in HvG clones. GvH clones were found in recipient bone marrow, and some of the GvH clones appeared earlier in ileal mucosa or blood, which is consistent with an intestinal mucosal origin. In patients with donor T cell macrochimerism, the allografts had high GvH to HvG T cell clonal ratios.

Blood samples were collected up to 4 times in the first month after transplant and then at least monthly when available. The sample consisted of PBMCs, taken 26 days after transplant. The origin of this receptor is a human patient who received an intestinal transplant, so some T cells may come from the graft donor.

The CDR3 protein sequence reads: CASSPRTSGRYNEQFF. The sequenced DNA: TGTGCCAGCTCACCCCGGACTAGCGGAAGATACAATGAGCAGTTCTTC. The chain is assembled from TRBV18 and TRBJ2-1, and 10 junction bases match TRBD2. There are 16 amino acids in the CDR3, from cysteine to phenylalanine inclusive. The entry retains the CDR3 DNA only, 48 bases that are in frame from base 1. For CDR1 and CDR2, the germline V gene lists KGHSH and LQKENI. The germline V and J ends show losses of 3 bases and 4 bases respectively, and no gene match explains 6 bases of the junction.